This T cell receptor beta chain derives from a study of CD8 T cells in ankylosing spondylitis. The study, taken as a whole, reports: Reports say disease-linked clones showed up significantly more in matched ankylosing spondylitis synovial fluid. Apparently characteristic of ankylosing spondylitis blood was a TCR beta motif (about 8 highly homologous variants). Both synovial fluid and blood in reactive arthritis had previously been reported to carry some motif variants.

This clonotype was counted between two and nine times. Its antigen is not known. Quantitative 5'-RACE was performed with molecular barcodes, and it yielded the TCR beta libraries. TCRdb independently ran MiXCR on the 5' RACE reads; one entry per CDR3 protein. Of approximately 110,000 distinct CDR3 sequences listed, 24% were seen once; the top ten hold 12%. Trimming took off 7 bases at V and 1 base at J, with 10 bases between the two ends. This CDR3 region has 13 residues. The germline CDR1 and CDR2 sequences are MGHDK and SYGVNS. This rearrangement joins TRBV25-1 to TRBJ1-1; D unresolved. The TCR sequence derives from a male donor with ankylosing spondylitis. Sequencing input: synovial fluid, either unsorted or a sorted T cell fraction (not recorded which). The CDR3 here is CASTSSANTEAFF. In DNA, the CDR3 is TGTGCCAGCACATCCAGCGCGAACACTGAAGCTTTCTTT.